Sequencing of this T cell receptor beta chain was carried out in a study of control samples from healthy donors and cancer patients. The protocol was immunoSEQ multiplex PCR, while the TCRdb copy is restricted to in-frame clones and leaves out a portion. The table includes some 110,000 clones, roughly 80% detected once. This CDR3 is 11 amino acids long. Per the germline V gene, CDR1 is DFQATT and CDR2 is SNEGSKA (reference sequence). V shed 7 bases and J shed 4 bases, with 11 bases lying between them. This clone was found once. Sequenced material: blood. The rearrangement links TRBV20-1 to TRBJ2-7; D remains ambiguous. The TCR comes from a woman in her forties or fifties in good health. The CDR3 protein is CSVGDSYEQYF. The CDR3 nucleotides are TGCAGTGTTGGGGATTCTTACGAGCAGTACTTC.